These T cell receptor beta chains were read from a single sample in a study of T cells in Graves' hyperthyroidism and ophthalmopathy. TCRdb used MiXCR to reprocess the multiplex PCR reads, holding one entry per CDR3 protein. The sample lists 540,000 or so distinct CDR3 sequences, under 60% seen once, with under 20% in the top ten. The sample comprised peripheral blood or thyroid tissue (not recorded which). Every receptor here comes from an adult woman with Graves' disease, either hyperthyroidism or ophthalmopathy (not recorded which). Each CDR3 is given with its conserved first and last residue. A D gene is named only where the DNA matches it firmly. Not every row has a clone size; where given, it reads once, few, many or a size class.

15 many . TRBJ2-5 TRBV25-1 CASSAPLELKETQYF TGTGCCAGCAGTGCACCTTTGGAGTTAAAAGAGACCCAGTACTTC
14 many TRBD2 TRBJ2-7 TRBV6-5 CASGSGGSLYEQYF TGTGCCAGCGGGTCTGGCGGGAGTCTCTACGAGCAGTACTTC
14 few TRBD1 TRBJ1-5 TRBV10-3 CAISAQGANQPQHF TGTGCCATCAGTGCGCAGGGGGCGAATCAGCCCCAGCATTTT
14 . . TRBJ2-2 TRBV6-1 CAISEAGNTGELFF TGTGCCATCAGTGAAGCGGGTAACACCGGGGAGCTGTTTTTT
13 . . TRBJ2-5 TRBV2 CASGGRLQETQYF TGTGCCAGCGGAGGGAGGCTCCAAGAGACCCAGTACTTC
13 many TRBD2 TRBJ2-7 TRBV29-1 CSVETSGSYEQYF TGCAGCGTTGAGACTAGCGGTTCCTACGAGCAGTACTTC
13 many . TRBJ2-7 TRBV7-9 CASSRSVSYEQYF TGTGCCAGCAGCCGCAGTGTTTCCTACGAGCAGTACTTC
15 many TRBD1 TRBJ1-2 TRBV5-1 CASSQTGGGNYGYTF TGCGCCAGCAGCCAAACAGGGGGCGGTAACTATGGCTACACCTTC
15 many TRBD1 TRBJ1-2 TRBV7-8 CASSLAGGAGYGYTF TGTGCCAGCAGCTTAGCAGGGGGCGCCGGCTATGGCTACACCTTC
11 . . TRBJ2-7 TRBV28 CATTASYEQYF TGTGCCACCACCGCGTCCTACGAGCAGTACTTC
14 many . TRBJ2-7 TRBV13 CASSSVGGSYEQYF TGTGCCAGCAGCTCCGTGGGGGGTTCCTACGAGCAGTACTTC
14 . . TRBJ2-7 TRBV7-9 CASSLEGRNGEQYF TGTGCCAGCAGCTTAGAGGGACGAAATGGTGAGCAGTACTTC
14 . . TRBJ2-2 TRBV29-1 CSVEGRKGAGELFF TGCAGCGTTGAGGGGAGGAAGGGCGCCGGGGAGCTGTTTTTT